The TCR beta chain under discussion was sequenced for a study of blood T cell repertoires in COVID-19. As for the study in general: Researchers got acute and convalescent COVID-19 samples from the United States, Italy and Spain. Sources were T cells, B-cell-depleted T cells, or PBMCs; the material itself was cDNA or gDNA.

Original analysis: Estimates of nucleated cell counts were drawn from the amplification of reference gene primers. Produced via immunoSEQ multiplex PCR; TCRdb's table is partial and in-frame only. The V and J calls and clone size are taken from that table; D and trimming were inferred from the DNA. The sample carries around 57,000 clones, about 80% recorded once. V dropped 4 bases and J dropped 1 base, with 8 bases sitting between them. The germline V gene encodes CDR1 SGHRS and CDR2 YFSETQ. The CDR3 extends over 13 amino acids. The V gene is TRBV5-1, the J gene TRBJ1-2; a weak D match, TRBD1 (5 bases). This sequence originates from a woman between 55 and 75 years old with acute or convalescent COVID-19. Sequencing input: peripheral blood. The CDR3 bases are TGCGCCAGCAGCCGTGACAGTAACTATGGCTACACCTTC. This translates into CASSRDSNYGYTF.